Sequencing of this TCR beta chain was carried out in a study of regulatory T cells in long-lasting Graves disease (dated by TCRdb to about 2021). Describing the broader study: To count as having persistent Graves' disease, a patient had to have received antithyroid drug treatment for over 5 years with TSH receptor autoantibodies remaining persistently positive. The study was conducted in China and was registered as a clinical trial. Patients with persistent Graves' disease were compared with patients with newly diagnosed Graves' disease using TCR sequencing and RNA sequencing of peripheral blood. A total of some 35 samples underwent TCR sequencing, from about 13 patients with persistent Graves' disease and 20 or so patients with newly diagnosed Graves' disease. On average, persistent Graves' disease patients in the clinical cohort had been on antithyroid drugs for approximately ten years. Results the study describes overall, beyond this receptor: Only the TCR beta chain was sequenced and analyzed. The small sample size was acknowledged by the authors as a limitation that may reduce accuracy. Compared with newly diagnosed patients, persistent Graves' disease patients had lower TCR Shannon entropy and fewer highly expanded clones, which suggests clonal expansion. Persistent patients shared more public clonotypes among themselves (under 3,000) than newly diagnosed patients did (over 900). Because the primary lesion, thyroid tissue, could not be accessed, the study looked at peripheral blood alone. Preferential use of TRBV28, TRBJ1-2 and TRBJ2-5 was observed in persistent disease, whereas TRBV20-1 and TRBJ2-1 were favored in newly diagnosed disease.

Interpreted using the paper, the time point label stands for: persistent/refractory GD, antithyroid drugs over 5 years with positive TRAb. For both TCR sequencing and RNA sequencing, RNA was extracted from PBMCs in TRIzol. The diagnosis of Graves' disease followed American Thyroid Association guidelines. Recruitment of patients was carried out at an endocrinology department in Xi'an, China. Each patient gave roughly 10 milliliters of peripheral blood, collected in an EDTA anticoagulant tube. Ficoll Paque Plus density gradient separation was used to isolate PBMCs, and no additional T cell sorting was done. An Agilent 2100 Bioanalyzer and agarose gel were used to assess RNA quality, and a NanoDrop 2000 was used to measure RNA concentration. As regards this clonotype: What this receptor recognizes is not known. A read error may be the cause here, since a much bigger clone is one base away.

Libraries came from multiplex PCR. The sequencing machine was an Illumina HiSeq 4000. To build TCR beta libraries, CDR3 regions were amplified by Arm-PCR using iRepertoire HTBI primers. Before sequencing, the PCR products went through gel purification. Processing in the source paper ran as follows. A total of roughly 67 TRBV and 14 TRBJ segments were identified across samples and were used for gene usage analysis of CDR3 amino acid clonotypes. COPE and FqMerger were used to merge filtered high-quality paired reads into contigs. BLAST was used to align contigs to IMGT TRBV, TRBD and TRBJ reference genes, and CDR3 was defined according to IMGT. Highly expanded clones were defined as clonotypes with a frequency above 0.1%. Repertoire diversity was measured by Shannon entropy, and V-J evenness by the Gini coefficient. Public clonotypes were defined as clonotypes shared by more than one individual. In TCRdb, the public reads were trimmed at Q25 with fastp and aligned with MiXCR, with productive beta chains retained. One record per CDR3 amino acid sequence lists the most common genes and DNA. TCRdb assigned the V and J calls; the authors' analysis was not used. The sample includes fewer than 450,000 distinct CDR3 sequences, with 23% observed a single time. The ten largest make up approximately 25% of the sample.

The germline V gene supplies CDR1 SGHVS and CDR2 FNYEAQ. Reading from cysteine to phenylalanine, the CDR3 counts 15 amino acids. Of all the DNA, just the CDR3 is kept, 45 bases in frame from base 1. Specimen: peripheral blood mononuclear cells (PBMCs), collected when the disease was refractory, from a patient treated with antithyroid drugs. The chain couples TRBV7-6 to TRBJ2-5, and 7 bases in between align with TRBD1. The tail of the sequence fits TRBJ2-7 better, so the J call may be wrong. This TCR was recovered from a female donor with Graves disease. The CDR3 region has the sequence CVSSPTLGTAYEQYF. The nucleotide sequence is TGTGTCAGCAGCCCGACCCTCGGGACAGCGTACGAGCAGTACTTC.